The T cell receptor (beta chain) described here comes from a study of CD8+CD57+ T cells in acquired aplastic anemia (dated by TCRdb to 2016 to 2019). Concerning the study at large: Extracted DNA from sorted CD4+ and CD8+ cells averaged around 3.3 ug, ranging from about 0.18 to 27.4 ug. An average of around 9.8 million reads for CD4+ cells and 11 million to 13 million reads for CD8+ cells was obtained from healthy donor samples.

Genomic DNA was used as template for profiling of TCR beta VDJ combinations and CDR3 sequences. An Illumina HiSeq 2000 was the platform used for TCR repertoire sequencing. As for the authors' bioinformatics: Repertoire assessment relied on Simpson's diversity index, CDR3 size and DJ length profiles, and TRBV/TRBJ rearrangement plots. The immunodominant clone was defined as the most abundant DNA sequence in deep sequencing data. CDR3 amino acid sequences were screened for sharing across subjects and compared with published repertoires and the VDJdb database. In TCRdb, the public reads were trimmed at Q25 with fastp and aligned with MiXCR, with productive beta chains retained. Each CDR3 protein appears once, grouped with its most common genes and DNA. These V and J calls are TCRdb output, not the study's own analysis. This sample holds around 51,000 distinct CDR3 sequences; 55% to 75% were observed only once. In total, the top ten clones hold 34% of the sample.

Via the germline V gene (reference sequence), CDR1 is LNHDA and CDR2 SQIVND. The junction carries 7 bases between V and J, which are trimmed by 1 base and 7 bases respectively. There are 13 amino acids in the CDR3, from cysteine to phenylalanine inclusive. Just CDR3 DNA is preserved here, 39 bases in frame from base 1. Remarks on this clonotype: Its antigen specificity is not known. Base quality data are lacking; no much larger clone is found one base away.

The research as a whole found: Although 25 to 30 CD8+ CDR3 sequences were shared by patients and controls, these sequences appeared highly expressed in patients and within the immunodominant clones of patients. Patients and healthy controls showed no significant difference in CD8+ Simpson's diversity (P=0.060).

In this study, sorted CD4+ and CD8+ T cells from the blood of healthy subjects and of severe aplastic anemia patients had their TCR repertoires deep-sequenced. Ficoll-Paque density gradient centrifugation was used to isolate peripheral blood mononuclear cells. CD4+ and CD8+ T cells were sorted by FACS or magnetic beads before DNA extraction. The sequencing sample was made of sorted CD4+, CD8+, or CD8+CD57+ T cells (not recorded which) from PBMCs. The chain couples TRBV19 to TRBJ2-2, with the D gene not clear enough to name. This receptor was taken from a human donor in good health, serving as a control. The DNA sequence is TGTGCCAGTAGTATAGGGCACGGCGGGGAGCTGTTTTTT. Its translation reads: CASSIGHGGELFF. Reference TRBV19 and TRBJ2-2 proteins supply the regions before and after the CDR3; the full variable domain is: DGGITQSPKYLFRKEGQNVTLSCEQNLNHDAMYWYRQDPGQGLRLIYYSQIVNDFQKGDIAEGYSVSREKKESFPLTVTSAQKNPTAFYLCASSIGHGGELFFGEGSRLTVL.